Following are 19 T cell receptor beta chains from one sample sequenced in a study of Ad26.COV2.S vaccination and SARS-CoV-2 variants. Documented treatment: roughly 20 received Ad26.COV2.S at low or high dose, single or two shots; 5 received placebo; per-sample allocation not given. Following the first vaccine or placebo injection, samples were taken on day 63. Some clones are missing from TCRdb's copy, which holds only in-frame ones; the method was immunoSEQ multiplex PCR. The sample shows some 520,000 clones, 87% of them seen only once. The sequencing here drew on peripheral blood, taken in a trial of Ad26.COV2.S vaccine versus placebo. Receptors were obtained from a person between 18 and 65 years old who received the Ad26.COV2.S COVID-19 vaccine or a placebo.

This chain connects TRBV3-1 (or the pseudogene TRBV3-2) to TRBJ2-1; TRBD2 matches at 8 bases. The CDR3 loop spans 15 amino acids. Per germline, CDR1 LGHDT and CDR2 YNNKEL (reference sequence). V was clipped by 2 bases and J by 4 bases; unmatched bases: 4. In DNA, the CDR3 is TGTGCCAGCAGCCAACCGGGAGGGGCTTACAATGAGCAGTTCTTC. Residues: CASSQPGGAYNEQFF.

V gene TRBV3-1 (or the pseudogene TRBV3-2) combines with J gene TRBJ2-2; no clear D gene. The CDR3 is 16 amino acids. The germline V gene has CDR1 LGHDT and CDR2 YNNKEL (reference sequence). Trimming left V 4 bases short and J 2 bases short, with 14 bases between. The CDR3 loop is CASSLLTLTNTGELFF. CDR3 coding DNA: TGTGCCAGCAGCCTACTGACACTTACAAACACCGGGGAGCTGTTTTTT.

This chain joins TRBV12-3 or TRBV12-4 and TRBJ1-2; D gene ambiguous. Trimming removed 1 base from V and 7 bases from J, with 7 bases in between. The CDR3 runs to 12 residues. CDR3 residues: CASSLGYGGYTF. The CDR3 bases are TGTGCCAGCAGTTTAGGTTACGGTGGCTACACCTTC.

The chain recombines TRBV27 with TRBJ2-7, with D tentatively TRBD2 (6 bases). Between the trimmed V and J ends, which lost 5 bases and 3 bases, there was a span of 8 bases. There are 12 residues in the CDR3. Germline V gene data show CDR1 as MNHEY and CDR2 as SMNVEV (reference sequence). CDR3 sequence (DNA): TGTGCCAGCAGTGGAGGGTTCTACGAGCAGTACTTC. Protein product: CASSGGFYEQYF.

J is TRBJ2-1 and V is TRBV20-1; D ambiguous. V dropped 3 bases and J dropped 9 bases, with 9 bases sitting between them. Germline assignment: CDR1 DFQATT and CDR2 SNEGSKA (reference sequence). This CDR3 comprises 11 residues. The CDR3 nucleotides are TGCAGTGCTAGCGCAGTAGGTGAGCAGTTCTTC. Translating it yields CSASAVGEQFF.

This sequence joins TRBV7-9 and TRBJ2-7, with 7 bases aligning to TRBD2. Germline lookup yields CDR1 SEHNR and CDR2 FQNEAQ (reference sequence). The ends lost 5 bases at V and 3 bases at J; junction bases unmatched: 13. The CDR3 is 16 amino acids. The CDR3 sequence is CASSRGGVGRSYEQYF. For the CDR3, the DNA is TGTGCCAGCAGCCGGGGAGGGGTCGGGAGAAGCTACGAGCAGTACTTC.

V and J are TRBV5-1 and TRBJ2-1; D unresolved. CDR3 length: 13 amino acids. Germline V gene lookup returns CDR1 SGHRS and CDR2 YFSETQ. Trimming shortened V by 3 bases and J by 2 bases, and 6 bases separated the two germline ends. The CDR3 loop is CASSSITYNEQFF. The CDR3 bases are TGCGCCAGCAGCTCAATAACCTACAATGAGCAGTTCTTC.

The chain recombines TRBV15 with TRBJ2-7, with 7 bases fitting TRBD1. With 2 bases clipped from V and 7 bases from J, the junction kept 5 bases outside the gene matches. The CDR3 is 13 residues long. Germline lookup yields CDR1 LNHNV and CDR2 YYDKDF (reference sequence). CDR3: CATSRPTGNEQYF. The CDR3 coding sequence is TGTGCCACCAGCAGACCGACAGGGAATGAGCAGTACTTC.

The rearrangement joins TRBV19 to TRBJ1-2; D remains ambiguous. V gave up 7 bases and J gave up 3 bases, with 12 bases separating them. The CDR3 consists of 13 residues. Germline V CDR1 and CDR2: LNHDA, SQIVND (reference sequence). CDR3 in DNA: TGTGCCAGTACAACCTGGGCAGACTATGGCTACACCTTC. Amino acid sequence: CASTTWADYGYTF. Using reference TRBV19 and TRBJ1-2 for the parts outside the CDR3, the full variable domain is DGGITQSPKYLFRKEGQNVTLSCEQNLNHDAMYWYRQDPGQGLRLIYYSQIVNDFQKGDIAEGYSVSREKKESFPLTVTSAQKNPTAFYLCASTTWADYGYTFGSGTRLTVV.

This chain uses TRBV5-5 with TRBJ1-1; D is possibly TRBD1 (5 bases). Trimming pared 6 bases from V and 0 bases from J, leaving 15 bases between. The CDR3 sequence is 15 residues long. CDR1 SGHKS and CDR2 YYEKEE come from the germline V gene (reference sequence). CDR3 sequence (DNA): TGTGCCAGCACCCGTGGAGGCAGGGTGAACACTGAAGCTTTCTTT. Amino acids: CASTRGGRVNTEAFF.

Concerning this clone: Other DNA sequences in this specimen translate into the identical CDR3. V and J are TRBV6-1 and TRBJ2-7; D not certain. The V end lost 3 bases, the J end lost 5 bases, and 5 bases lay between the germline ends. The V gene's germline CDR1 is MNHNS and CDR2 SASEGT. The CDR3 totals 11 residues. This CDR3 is CASSDLHEQYF. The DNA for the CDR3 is TGTGCCAGCAGTGACCTGCACGAGCAGTACTTC.

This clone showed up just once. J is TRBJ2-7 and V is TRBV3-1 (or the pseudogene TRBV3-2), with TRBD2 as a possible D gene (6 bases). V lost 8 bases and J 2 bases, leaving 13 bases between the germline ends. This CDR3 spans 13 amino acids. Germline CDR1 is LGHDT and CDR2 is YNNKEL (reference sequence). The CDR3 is CASRARGTYEQYF. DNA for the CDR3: TGTGCCAGCCGAGCGCGGGGCACCTACGAGCAGTACTTC.

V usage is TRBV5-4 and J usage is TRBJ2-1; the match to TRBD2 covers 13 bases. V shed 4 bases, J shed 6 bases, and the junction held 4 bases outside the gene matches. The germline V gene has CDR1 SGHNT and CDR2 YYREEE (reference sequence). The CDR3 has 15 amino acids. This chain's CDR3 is CASSRRTSGSNEQFF. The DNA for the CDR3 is TGTGCCAGCAGCCGAAGGACTAGCGGGAGCAATGAGCAGTTCTTC.

CDR3 amino acids: CASSLHRANYGYTF. The CDR3 nucleotides read TGTGCCAGCAGCCTACACAGGGCAAACTATGGCTACACCTTC. The genes are TRBV7-2 and TRBJ1-2, with a possible D match to TRBD1 (6 bases). This CDR3 comprises 14 residues. The V and J ends lost 5 bases and 2 bases respectively, with 12 bases between them. Looked up from germline, CDR1 is SGHTA and CDR2 is FQGNSA.

CDR3 sequence: CAISVSEANYGYTF. For the CDR3, the DNA is TGTGCCATCAGTGTCTCAGAAGCTAACTATGGCTACACCTTC. The chain links TRBV10-3 to TRBJ1-2, with unresolved D. Germline V gene lookup returns CDR1 ENHRY and CDR2 SYGVKD. Between the trimmed V and J ends, which lost 4 bases and 0 bases, there was a span of 9 bases. CDR3 length equals 14 residues.

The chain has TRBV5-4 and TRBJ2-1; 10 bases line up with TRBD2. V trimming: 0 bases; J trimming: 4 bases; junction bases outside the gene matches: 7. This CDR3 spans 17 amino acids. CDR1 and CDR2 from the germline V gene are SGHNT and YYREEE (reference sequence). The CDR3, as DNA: TGTGCCAGCAGCTTGGTGTCCAGCGGGAGGGCTTACAATGAGCAGTTCTTC. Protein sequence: CASSLVSSGRAYNEQFF. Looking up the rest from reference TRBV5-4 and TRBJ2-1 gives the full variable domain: ETGVTQSPTHLIKTRGQQVTLRCSSQSGHNTVSWYQQALGQGPQFIFQYYREEENGRGNFPPRFSGLQFPNYSSELNVNALELDDSALYLCASSLVSSGRAYNEQFFGPGTRLTVL.

The CDR3 here is CSVGGGLTDTQYF. In DNA form, the CDR3 reads TGCAGCGTTGGTGGGGGCCTCACAGATACGCAGTATTTT. V gene TRBV29-1 combines with J gene TRBJ2-3, with D tentatively TRBD1 (6 bases). Germline assignment: CDR1 SQVTM and CDR2 ANQGSEA. Trimming cost V 4 bases and J 2 bases, with 10 bases left between them. The CDR3 sequence is 13 residues long.

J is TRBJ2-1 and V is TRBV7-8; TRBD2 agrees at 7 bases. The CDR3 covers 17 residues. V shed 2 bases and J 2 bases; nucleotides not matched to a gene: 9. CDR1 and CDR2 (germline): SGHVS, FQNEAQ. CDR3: CASSLRASGAAYNEQFF. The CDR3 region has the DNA TGTGCCAGCAGCTTAAGGGCTAGCGGTGCCGCCTACAATGAGCAGTTCTTC. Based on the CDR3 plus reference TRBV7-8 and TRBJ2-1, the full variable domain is GAGVSQSPRYKVAKRGQDVALRCDPISGHVSLFWYQQALGQGPEFLTYFQNEAQLDKSGLPSDRFFAERPEGSVSTLKIQRTQQEDSAVYLCASSLRASGAAYNEQFFGPGTRLTVL.

Here the CDR3 reads CASSSDYSYEQYF. CDR3 sequence (DNA): TGCGCCAGCAGCTCGGACTACTCCTACGAGCAGTACTTC. The gene calls are TRBV5-1 and TRBJ2-7, with D perhaps TRBD2 (6 bases). The CDR3 runs to 13 residues. Germline lookup yields CDR1 SGHRS and CDR2 YFSETQ. V lost 3 bases, J lost 0 bases, and 7 bases lay in between.